The T cell receptor (beta chain) under discussion was sequenced for a study of graft-versus-host responses after intestinal transplantation. Background on the study: Anti-thymocyte globulin induction, then tacrolimus and steroids for around 3 years, went to all recipients.

V was pared by 3 bases and J by 5 bases, with 5 bases between. This CDR3 comprises 11 residues. Looked up from germline, CDR1 is MDHEN and CDR2 is SYDVKM. Grafts had their tissue processed, releasing intraepithelial and lamina propria lymphocytes. Libraries were prepared by immunoSEQ multiplex PCR; TCRdb keeps only in-frame clonotypes and omits some of them. The sample records about 37,000 clones, around 90% being singletons. This material consisted of ileum tissue, taken 200 to 210 days after intestinal transplant. The chain joins TRBV28 to TRBJ2-7; a weak D match, TRBD2 (5 bases). This clonotype was sampled from a human patient who received an intestinal transplant, so some T cells may come from the graft donor. The CDR3 sequence is CASSLGDEQYF. CDR3 bases: TGTGCCAGCAGTTTGGGAGACGAGCAGTACTTC.